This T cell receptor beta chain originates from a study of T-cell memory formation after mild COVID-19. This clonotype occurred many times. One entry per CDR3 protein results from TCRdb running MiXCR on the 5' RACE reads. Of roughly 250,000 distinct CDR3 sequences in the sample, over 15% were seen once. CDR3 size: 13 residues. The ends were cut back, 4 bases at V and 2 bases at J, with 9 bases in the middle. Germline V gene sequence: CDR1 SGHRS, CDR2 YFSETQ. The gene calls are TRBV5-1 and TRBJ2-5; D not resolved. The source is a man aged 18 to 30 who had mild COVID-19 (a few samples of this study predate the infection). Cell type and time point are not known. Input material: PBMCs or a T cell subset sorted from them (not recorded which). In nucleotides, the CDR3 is TGCGCCAGCAGCCCCGGGCCACAAGAGACCCAGTACTTC. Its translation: CASSPGPQETQYF.